One sample yielded the 14 T cell receptor beta chains listed below, sequenced in a study of regulatory T cells in long-lasting Graves disease. The TCR beta library used iRepertoire HTBI primers with Arm-PCR amplification of CDR3. TCRdb re-analysed the multiplex PCR reads in MiXCR, keeping a single row per CDR3 protein. The sample holds a few hundred thousand distinct CDR3 sequences, 15% seen once. Described time point: newly diagnosed GD, antithyroid drugs for less than 3 months. Following extraction of RNA from PBMCs, that RNA was used to make the TCR library. The sample was also reused in another study, on T cells in Graves' hyperthyroidism and ophthalmopathy.

The starting material was peripheral blood mononuclear cells (PBMCs), obtained at new diagnosis, from a patient treated with antithyroid drugs. The receptors were gathered from a woman aged 40 to 50 with Graves disease.

This clonotype was seen ten or more times. The chain joins TRBV29-1 to TRBJ2-7; D is undetermined. The germline CDR1 and CDR2 sequences are SQVTM and ANQGSEA. The V and J ends lost 7 bases and 9 bases respectively, with 22 bases between them. This CDR3 is built from 13 residues. As DNA, the CDR3 is TGCAGCGCCTCCAGGACGGATCCGACGGGGCAGTACTTC. This sequence encodes CSASRTDPTGQYF.

The CDR3 protein is CASSLRLAGGSHDEQFF. As DNA, the CDR3 is TGTGCCAGCAGTCTCAGACTAGCGGGAGGGTCGCACGATGAGCAGTTCTTC. The chain uses TRBV28 and TRBJ2-1; TRBD2 matches 14 bases. CDR3 length: 17 amino acids. With 5 bases clipped from V and 8 bases from J, the junction kept 11 bases outside the gene matches. Germline V gene data show CDR1 as MDHEN and CDR2 as SYDVKM. Full variable domain (remainder filled in from reference TRBV28 and TRBJ2-1): DVKVTQSSRYLVKRTGEKVFLECVQDMDHENMFWYRQDPGLGLRLIYFSYDVKMKEKGDIPEGYSVSREKKERFSLILESASTNQTSMYLCASSLRLAGGSHDEQFFGPGTRLTVL.

This clonotype was picked up many times. The genes are TRBV6-1 and TRBJ1-1, with D tentatively TRBD1 (5 bases). CDR1 is MNHNS and CDR2 is SASEGT in the germline V gene. The V and J ends lost 7 bases and 2 bases respectively, with 11 bases between them. The CDR3 has 13 amino acids. The CDR3 is CASMGRVNTEAFF. Here the CDR3 DNA reads TGTGCCAGCATGGGACGGGTCAACACTGAAGCTTTCTTT.

This clonotype appeared a few times. V and J are TRBV28 and TRBJ1-1; no reliable D call. Germline CDR1 is MDHEN and CDR2 is SYDVKM. The V and J ends lost 4 bases and 6 bases respectively, with 9 bases between them. The CDR3 is 12 amino acids. The CDR3 loop reads CASSSWGSEAFF. DNA of the CDR3: TGTGCCAGCAGTTCCTGGGGATCTGAAGCTTTCTTT.

This clonotype was seen many times. V usage is TRBV14 and J usage is TRBJ2-7, with D tentatively TRBD1 (5 bases). Deletions cut 6 bases from V and 4 bases from J, with 10 bases between. Germline V gene sequence: CDR1 SGHDN, CDR2 FVKESK. There are 12 residues in the CDR3. The CDR3 reads CASRETGYEQYF. DNA for the CDR3: TGTGCCAGCAGGGAAACAGGATACGAGCAGTACTTC.

This clonotype was counted only a few times. J is TRBJ2-5 and V is TRBV5-1, with 9 positions matching TRBD2. Germline CDR1 and CDR2: SGHRS and YFSETQ. The CDR3 sequence is 15 residues long. The ends lost 0 bases at V and 5 bases at J; junction bases unmatched: 5. Here the CDR3 DNA reads TGCGCCAGCAGCTTGGCGGGACTAGCTTGGGAGACCCAGTACTTC. Translation gives CASSLAGLAWETQYF.

The V call is TRBV4-1, the J call TRBJ2-5, with TRBD1 matching over 8 bases. The CDR3 consists of 14 residues. V shed 1 base and J 6 bases; nucleotides not matched to a gene: 4. CDR1 and CDR2 from the germline V gene are MGHRA and YSYEKL. The CDR3 loop reads CASSQVDRGQTQYF. CDR3 bases: TGCGCCAGCAGCCAAGTCGACAGGGGTCAGACCCAGTACTTC.

This clonotype has more than one count but fewer than ten. The chain recombines TRBV4-1 with TRBJ2-1, with 7 bases identical to TRBD1. CDR1 is MGHRA and CDR2 is YSYEKL in the germline V gene. The CDR3 has 16 residues. Germline trimming cut 3 bases from V and 6 bases from J; bases unmatched to any gene: 11. This CDR3 reads CASSQVQGSRANEQFF. The CDR3 nucleotides are TGCGCCAGCAGCCAGGTACAGGGGAGTAGGGCCAATGAGCAGTTCTTC.

This clonotype was counted many times. The chain carries TRBV6-2 or TRBV6-3 and TRBJ2-5; 7 nucleotides line up with TRBD2. Germline CDR1 reads MNHEY; CDR2 reads SVGEGT. J lost 5 bases, V lost 5 bases, and 5 bases had no gene match. The CDR3 is 13 amino acids. CDR3 protein: CASSPTSAETQYF. CDR3 nucleotide sequence: TGTGCCAGCAGTCCCACTAGCGCGGAGACCCAGTACTTC.

Ten or more counts support this clonotype. The gene calls are TRBV6-1 and TRBJ2-5; TRBD2 aligns across 12 bases. CDR1 is MNHNS, CDR2 SASEGT, per germline. V was pared by 7 bases and J by 4 bases, with 4 bases of the junction left unmatched. CDR3 length: 14 residues. In DNA form, the CDR3 reads TGTGCCAGCAAGCGACTAGCGGGAGTAGAGACCCAGTACTTC. This gives the protein CASKRLAGVETQYF.

This clonotype was seen repeatedly, ten times or more. The V call is TRBV29-1, the J call TRBJ1-4; D might be TRBD1 (5 bases). Germline CDR1 and CDR2: SQVTM and ANQGSEA. Trimming stripped 4 bases from V and 8 bases from J, with 14 bases between. This CDR3 region has 13 residues. In DNA form, the CDR3 reads TGCAGCGTTGTGGGACCGACCGCGGAAAAACTGTTTTTT. Translated, it gives CSVVGPTAEKLFF.

This clonotype was observed a single time. Possible read error: a much larger clone is one base away. The chain employs TRBV5-1 and TRBJ1-1; possibly TRBD1 for D (5 bases). The CDR3 length is 14 residues. Germline V CDR1 and CDR2: SGHRS, YFSETQ. CDR3 DNA: TGTGCCAGCAGCGAACGGACAAAGAACACTGAAGCTTTCTTT. Protein product: CASSERTKNTEAFF.

The chain has TRBV27 and TRBJ2-1; 7 positions agree with TRBD2. The CDR3 loop spans 17 amino acids. The germline V gene has CDR1 MNHEY and CDR2 SMNVEV (reference sequence). V lost 5 bases, J lost 4 bases, and 14 bases stayed unmatched. The CDR3 loop is CASSQRLRGSSYNEQFF. CDR3 in DNA: TGTGCCAGCAGTCAAAGACTCCGCGGGAGTTCGTACAATGAGCAGTTCTTC.

This chain joins TRBV3-1 and TRBJ1-5; D not resolved. Germline V gives CDR1 LGHDT, CDR2 YNNKEL (reference sequence). The V end lost 0 bases, the J end lost 7 bases, and 13 bases lay between the germline ends. CDR3 size: 15 residues. The CDR3 region has the DNA TGTGCCAGCAGCCAAGATTATAAGGAAGAGCAGCCCCAGCATTTT. Its translation is CASSQDYKEEQPQHF.